This section outlines one TCR beta chain sequence together with its context. What it binds is unknown. This sample stems from a study of cytomegalovirus exposure and HLA in healthy donors. The PCR used 60 Vbeta and 13 Jbeta primers. Data came from immunoSEQ multiplex PCR; TCRdb stores just in-frame clones and leaves some out. The sample yields 50,000 to 75,000 clones, over 70% seen once. The trim removed 3 bases at V and 7 bases at J, leaving 11 bases unmatched. This CDR3 has 16 residues. The germline V gene encodes CDR1 LNHNV and CDR2 YYDKDF (reference sequence). Study-level results: Researchers had no immune exposure information except CMV serostatus available.

The clonotype was recovered from a woman aged 40 to 55 in good health and CMV-seronegative. V gene TRBV15 combines with J gene TRBJ2-1; TRBD2 agrees at 8 bases. Sequencing was performed on PBMCs. CDR3 bases: TGTGCCACCAGCAGCCCCGGTGTCGGGAGGGGGAATGAGCAGTTCTTC. Its translation is CATSSPGVGRGNEQFF.